Listed here are 16 T cell receptor beta chains from one sample, sequenced in a study of blood T cell repertoires in COVID-19. The repertoire was sequenced with immunoSEQ multiplex PCR; TCRdb's copy has only in-frame clones and lacks some. Of a few hundred thousand clones detected, around 88% appear once; the ten largest clones hold approximately 7.2%. The sequenced material came from peripheral blood. The receptors derive from a young woman who had recovered from COVID-19.

The V call is TRBV7-9, the J call TRBJ1-6; 7 bases align to TRBD1. The CDR3 runs to 14 residues. Per the germline V gene, CDR1 is SEHNR and CDR2 is FQNEAQ (reference sequence). The V segment lost 4 bases and the J segment 9 bases; nucleotides outside the gene matches: 6. The DNA of the CDR3 is TGTGCCAGCAGCTCGGGACAGACCAGTTCACCCCTCCACTTT. Protein product: CASSSGQTSSPLHF.

The V call is TRBV2, the J call TRBJ1-4; D uncertain. V lost 3 bases and J 7 bases, leaving 12 bases between the germline ends. Germline V gene lookup returns CDR1 SNHLY and CDR2 FYNNEI. This CDR3 has 14 residues. The chain's CDR3 is CASSEDTVSEKLFF. CDR3 DNA: TGTGCCAGCAGTGAGGATACAGTGAGTGAAAAACTGTTTTTT. The variable domain in full, with the rest retrieved from reference TRBV2 and TRBJ1-4, is EPEVTQTPSHQVTQMGQEVILRCVPISNHLYFYWYRQILGQKVEFLVSFYNNEISEKSEIFDDQFSVERPDGSNFTLKIRSTKLEDSAMYFCASSEDTVSEKLFFGSGTQLSVL.

The chain joins TRBV7-2 to TRBJ2-3; D remains unclear. The CDR3 runs to 17 residues. Deletions cut 0 bases from V and 4 bases from J, with 17 bases between. Germline V lookup: CDR1 SGHTA, CDR2 FQGNSA. DNA for the CDR3: TGTGCCAGCAGCTTAGCGAGGCCTACCACGTGGCCAGATACGCAGTATTTT. The encoded protein is CASSLARPTTWPDTQYF.

The chain recombines TRBV2 with TRBJ2-2, with 13 bases matching TRBD2. V shed 6 bases and J 8 bases; nucleotides not matched to a gene: 6. Germline V gene data show CDR1 as SNHLY and CDR2 as FYNNEI. The CDR3 spans 15 residues. The CDR3 loop is CASSYLGLAGGELFF. CDR3 DNA: TGTGCCAGCAGCTATCTGGGACTAGCGGGAGGGGAGCTGTTTTTT. The variable domain in full, with the rest retrieved from reference TRBV2 and TRBJ2-2, is EPEVTQTPSHQVTQMGQEVILRCVPISNHLYFYWYRQILGQKVEFLVSFYNNEISEKSEIFDDQFSVERPDGSNFTLKIRSTKLEDSAMYFCASSYLGLAGGELFFGEGSRLTVL.

This clone has just one count. V usage is TRBV28 and J usage is TRBJ1-4, with D possibly being TRBD1 (5 bases). CDR1 is MDHEN, CDR2 SYDVKM, per germline. The V end lost 7 bases, the J end lost 5 bases, and 14 bases lay between the germline ends. There are 14 residues in the CDR3. The CDR3 coding sequence is TGTGCCAGCATCCCGGGGGGAATCAATGAAAAACTGTTTTTT. Translation gives CASIPGGINEKLFF.

The sample holds one count of this clone. This rearrangement joins TRBV9 to TRBJ1-2; TRBD1 agrees at 9 bases. This CDR3 is 15 amino acids long. Germline CDR1 is SGDLS and CDR2 is YYNGEE. Germline trimming cut 0 bases from V and 8 bases from J; bases unmatched to any gene: 8. This CDR3 reads CASSVEQGAGGGYTF. The DNA of the CDR3 is TGTGCCAGCAGCGTAGAACAGGGGGCAGGAGGAGGCTACACCTTC.

The genes are TRBV9 and TRBJ2-3, with D tentatively TRBD2 (6 bases). Germline V gene lookup returns CDR1 SGDLS and CDR2 YYNGEE. The CDR3 extends over 15 amino acids. The germline V and J ends were trimmed by 0 bases and 1 base, with 9 bases remaining between them. For the CDR3, the DNA is TGTGCCAGCAGCGTAGCTGCGGGGCGCACAGATACGCAGTATTTT. It translates to CASSVAAGRTDTQYF.

Regarding this clone: Additional DNA sequences in this sample encode the identical CDR3. The V call is TRBV20-1, the J call TRBJ1-1, with D perhaps matching TRBD1 (5 bases). Between the trimmed V and J ends, which lost 6 bases and 4 bases, there was a span of 9 bases. This CDR3 spans 11 amino acids. The germline V gene has CDR1 DFQATT and CDR2 SNEGSKA (reference sequence). CDR3 residues: CSAPGGTEAFF. The CDR3, as DNA: TGCAGTGCCCCGGGGGGCACTGAAGCTTTCTTT.

The genes are TRBV18 and TRBJ2-1; 15 bases line up with TRBD2. This CDR3 is 17 amino acids long. The trim removed 3 bases at V and 7 bases at J, leaving 7 bases unmatched. Germline V gives CDR1 KGHSH, CDR2 LQKENI. The CDR3: CASSPWTSGGAGNEQFF. In DNA, the CDR3 is TGTGCCAGCTCACCCTGGACTAGCGGGGGGGCTGGTAATGAGCAGTTCTTC. Combining the CDR3 with reference TRBV18 and TRBJ2-1 gives the whole variable domain NAGVMQNPRHLVRRRGQEARLRCSPMKGHSHVYWYRQLPEEGLKFMVYLQKENIIDESGMPKERFSAEFPKEGPSILRIQQVVRGDSAAYFCASSPWTSGGAGNEQFFGPGTRLTVL.

The chain combines TRBV24-1 with TRBJ2-3, with 8 bases lining up with TRBD2. Germline CDR1 and CDR2: KGHDR and SFDVKD. The CDR3 loop spans 15 amino acids. V trimming: 9 bases; J trimming: 2 bases; junction bases outside the gene matches: 9. CDR3 region: CATGRAGEFTDTQYF. The CDR3 DNA is TGTGCCACCGGGAGAGCGGGGGAGTTCACAGATACGCAGTATTTT.

This sequence joins TRBV5-1 and TRBJ1-5, with D possibly TRBD1 on 6 matching bases. From germline, CDR1 is SGHRS and CDR2 YFSETQ. V was trimmed by 3 bases and J by 3 bases, leaving 16 bases between them. The CDR3 loop spans 16 amino acids. The CDR3 reads CASSSLRQAINQPQHF. CDR3 nucleotides: TGCGCCAGCAGCTCGCTTCGACAGGCTATCAATCAGCCCCAGCATTTT.

Written as DNA, the CDR3 is TGTGCCAGCAGTTTATCTTCAGGGGCAACCTACGAGCAGTACTTC. Amino acids: CASSLSSGATYEQYF. This rearrangement joins TRBV27 to TRBJ2-7, with D tentatively TRBD1 (6 bases). The V gene's germline CDR1 is MNHEY and CDR2 SMNVEV (reference sequence). Between the trimmed V and J ends, which lost 0 bases and 2 bases, there was a span of 11 bases. This CDR3 is built from 15 residues.

This chain connects TRBV30 to TRBJ2-7, with D possibly being TRBD2 (6 bases). The CDR3 has 15 amino acids. V gave up 1 base and J gave up 5 bases, with 18 bases separating them. Germline V CDR1 and CDR2: GTSNPN, SVGIG (reference sequence). The CDR3 sequence is CAWSAAGFRKDEQYF. The CDR3 DNA follows: TGTGCCTGGAGTGCCGCGGGGTTTAGAAAAGACGAGCAGTACTTC.

About this clone: The junction departs from germline at one end; a sequencing error may be responsible. The chain couples TRBV12-3 or TRBV12-4 to TRBJ2-4; TRBD2 matches at 10 bases. The CDR3 runs 13 residues. The CDR3, as DNA: TGTGCCAGCAGACACAGCGGGGGGGCCGTCGGATTCTTC. Its protein product is CASRHSGGAVGFF.

The chain uses TRBV7-2 and TRBJ1-2, with D uncertain. Germline V gene sequence: CDR1 SGHTA, CDR2 FQGNSA. V dropped 1 base and J dropped 2 bases, with 8 bases sitting between them. The CDR3 is 14 residues long. As DNA, the CDR3 is TGTGCCAGCAGCTTAGTCCGGGAGAACTATGGCTACACCTTC. This sequence encodes CASSLVRENYGYTF.

The chain's CDR3 is CASSEFVSRVFTGANVLTF. CDR3 bases: TGTGCCAGCAGTGAATTCGTTAGCAGGGTATTTACTGGGGCCAACGTCCTGACTTTC. The chain links TRBV6-1 to TRBJ2-6; weak D call: TRBD1 (5 bases). Germline V gene sequence: CDR1 MNHNS, CDR2 SASEGT. CDR3 length: 19 residues. Trimming took 2 bases from V and 2 from J, leaving 19 bases between them.